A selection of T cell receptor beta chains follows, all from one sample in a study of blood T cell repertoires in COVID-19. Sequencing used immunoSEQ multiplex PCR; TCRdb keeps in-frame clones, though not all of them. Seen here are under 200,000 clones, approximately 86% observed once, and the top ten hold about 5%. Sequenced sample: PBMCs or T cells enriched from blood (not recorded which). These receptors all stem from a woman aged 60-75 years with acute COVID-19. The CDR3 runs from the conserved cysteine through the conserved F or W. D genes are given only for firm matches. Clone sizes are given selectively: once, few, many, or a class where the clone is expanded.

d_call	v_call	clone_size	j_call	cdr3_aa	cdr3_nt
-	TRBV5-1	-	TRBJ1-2	CASSSVDRYGGYTF	TGCGCCAGCAGCTCGGTCGACAGGTACGGTGGCTACACCTTC
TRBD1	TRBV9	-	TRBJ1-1	CASSDWGQGATEAFF	TGTGCCAGCAGCGATTGGGGACAGGGTGCCACTGAAGCTTTCTTT
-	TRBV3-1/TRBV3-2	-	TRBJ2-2	CASSQPPGNTGELFF	TGTGCCAGCAGCCAACCCCCAGGGAACACCGGGGAGCTGTTTTTT
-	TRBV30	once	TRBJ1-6	CAWNRGSPLHF	TGTGCCTGGAACAGAGGGTCACCCCTCCACTTT
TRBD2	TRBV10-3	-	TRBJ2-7	CAIGLADNPSYEQYF	TGTGCCATCGGACTAGCGGACAACCCCTCCTACGAGCAGTACTTC
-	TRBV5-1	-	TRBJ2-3	CASSLRGSPPDTQYF	TGCGCCAGCAGCTTACGAGGGAGCCCTCCAGATACGCAGTATTTT
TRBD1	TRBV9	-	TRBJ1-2	CASTQGASGGYTF	TGTGCCAGCACCCAGGGGGCGTCGGGTGGCTACACCTTC
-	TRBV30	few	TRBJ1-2	CAWRGANYGYTF	TGTGCCTGGAGAGGGGCTAACTATGGCTACACCTTC
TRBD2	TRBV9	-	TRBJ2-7	CASSREGEQYF	TGTGCCAGCAGCCGGGAGGGAGAGCAGTACTTC
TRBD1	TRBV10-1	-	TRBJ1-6	CASQGVRNSPLHF	TGCGCCAGTCAGGGGGTCAGGAATTCACCCCTCCACTTT
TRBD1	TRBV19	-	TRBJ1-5	CASSMPGGAGGNQPQHF	TGTGCCAGTAGTATGCCAGGGGGCGCGGGCGGCAATCAGCCCCAGCATTTT
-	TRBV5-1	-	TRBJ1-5	CASSLGGPQPQHF	TGCGCCAGCAGCTTAGGGGGACCTCAGCCCCAGCATTTT
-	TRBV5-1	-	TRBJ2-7	CASSLAGSFDEQYF	TGCGCCAGCAGCTTGGCCGGTAGTTTCGACGAGCAGTACTTC
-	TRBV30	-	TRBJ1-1	CAWNPRGATEAFF	TGTGCCTGGAACCCTCGGGGGGCCACTGAAGCTTTCTTT
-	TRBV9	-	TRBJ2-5	CASSVGTQSQETQYF	TGTGCCAGCAGCGTAGGGACTCAGTCCCAAGAGACCCAGTACTTC
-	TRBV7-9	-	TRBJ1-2	CASSLAGGMGYTF	TGTGCCAGCAGCTTAGCCGGAGGCATGGGCTACACCTTC
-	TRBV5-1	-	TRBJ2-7	CASSLAYEQYF	TGCGCCAGCAGCTTGGCTTACGAGCAGTACTTC
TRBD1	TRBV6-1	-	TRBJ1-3	CASSGGGQGSGNTIYF	TGTGCCAGCAGTGGGGGGGGACAGGGCTCTGGAAACACCATATATTTT
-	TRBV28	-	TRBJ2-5	CASSGGTDFQETQYF	TGTGCCAGCAGTGGCGGGACAGACTTCCAAGAGACCCAGTACTTC
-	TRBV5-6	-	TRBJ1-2	CASSLSGASGRGYTF	TGTGCCAGCAGCTTATCGGGGGCTAGCGGGAGGGGCTACACCTTC
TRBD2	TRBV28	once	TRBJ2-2	CASRGSGGSNTGELFF	TGTGCCAGCAGAGGTAGCGGGGGATCAAACACCGGGGAGCTGTTTTTT
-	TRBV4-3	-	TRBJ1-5	CASSQIGGAGQPQHF	TGCGCCAGCAGCCAGATAGGGGGGGCCGGTCAGCCCCAGCATTTT
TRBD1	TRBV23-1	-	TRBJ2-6	CASSQSGRGPGANVLTF	TGCGCCAGCAGTCAATCAGGCAGGGGGCCTGGGGCCAACGTCCTGACTTTC
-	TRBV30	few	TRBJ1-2	CAWRPGGDYGYTF	TGTGCCTGGCGTCCCGGCGGTGACTATGGCTACACCTTC
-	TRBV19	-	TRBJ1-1	CASSTTVNTEAFF	TGTGCCAGTAGTACCACGGTTAACACTGAAGCTTTCTTT
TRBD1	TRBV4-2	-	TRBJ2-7	CASSQDRTGGYEQYF	TGTGCCAGCAGCCAAGATAGGACAGGGGGCTACGAGCAGTACTTC
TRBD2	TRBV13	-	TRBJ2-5	CASLGTSGSGTQYF	TGTGCCAGCCTCGGGACTAGCGGGAGTGGGACCCAGTACTTC
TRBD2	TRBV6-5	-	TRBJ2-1	CAARRERGRYEQFF	TGTGCCGCCCGACGTGAGCGGGGGAGGTATGAGCAGTTCTTC
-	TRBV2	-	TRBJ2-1	CASSVVATTYNEQFF	TGTGCCAGCAGTGTGGTAGCAACGACCTACAATGAGCAGTTCTTC
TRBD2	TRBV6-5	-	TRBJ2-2	CASSRLAAGELFF	TGTGCCAGCAGTAGACTAGCCGCCGGGGAGCTGTTTTTT
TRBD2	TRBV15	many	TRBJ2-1	CATSSLTSGSDNEQFF	TGTGCCACCAGCAGCCTGACTAGCGGGAGCGACAATGAGCAGTTCTTC